This entry lists 3 T cell receptor beta chains sequenced from one sample in a study of CD8 T cells in Susac syndrome. RNA, at about 0.45 to 1 ug, was reverse transcribed with random hexamers. TCRdb fed the immunoSEQ multiplex PCR reads into MiXCR, producing one record per CDR3 protein. The sample has 150,000 to 200,000 distinct CDR3 sequences, about 94% seen once. The sample consisted of CD4+ T cells from PBMCs. These receptors all stem from a human donor in good health.

This chain uses TRBV19 with TRBJ2-5, with 9 bases identical to TRBD1. CDR1 is LNHDA and CDR2 is SQIVND in the germline V gene (reference sequence). The CDR3 runs 15 residues. Germline trimming cut 4 bases from V and 4 bases from J; bases unmatched to any gene: 7. The CDR3 coding sequence is TGTGCCAGTAGTAGCAGGACAGGGGTAGGAGAGACCCAGTACTTC. It encodes CASSSRTGVGETQYF.

The chain joins TRBV29-1 to TRBJ1-2, with D unclear. The CDR3 sequence is 13 residues long. Germline CDR1 and CDR2: SQVTM and ANQGSEA. Trimming left V 3 bases short and J 2 bases short, with 10 bases between. The CDR3 reads CSVDPLSNYGYTF. The CDR3 region has the DNA TGCAGCGTTGATCCCTTAAGCAACTATGGCTACACCTTC. The complete variable domain, with remaining parts taken from reference TRBV29-1 and TRBJ1-2, reads SAVISQKPSRDICQRGTSLTIQCQVDSQVTMMFWYRQQPGQSLTLIATANQGSEATYESGFVIDKFPISRPNLTFSTLTVSNMSPEDSSIYLCSVDPLSNYGYTFGSGTRLTVV.

This clonotype was detected once. V usage is TRBV6-5 and J usage is TRBJ1-2; TRBD1 matches at 7 bases. Per the germline V gene, CDR1 is MNHEY and CDR2 is SVGAGI. There are 13 residues in the CDR3. Losses at the gene ends were 4 bases for V and 3 bases for J; bases not matched to a gene: 2. CDR3 DNA: TGTGCCAGCAGTTTACAGGGGTACTATGGCTACACCTTC. This codes for CASSLQGYYGYTF.